This passage covers 6 T cell receptor beta chains from one sample sequenced in a study of T cell responses to AZD1222 COVID-19 vaccine. The assay was immunoSEQ multiplex PCR, and TCRdb's table has in-frame clones only and misses some. The table includes about 120,000 clones, 90% detected once. The input for sequencing was peripheral blood, taken on day 0 of AZD1222 vaccination. These TCRs come from an adult in good health.

The chain combines TRBV6-5 with TRBJ2-7; a possible D gene is TRBD1 (5 bases). Germline V gives CDR1 MNHEY, CDR2 SVGAGI. CDR3 length equals 16 residues. V lost 0 bases to trimming and J lost 2 bases, with 14 bases between them. CDR3 amino acids: CASSYSVMTAAYEQYF. CDR3 coding DNA: TGTGCCAGCAGTTACTCCGTAATGACAGCCGCCTACGAGCAGTACTTC.

The J gene is TRBJ2-2, the V gene TRBV10-2; D gene uncertain. Germline CDR1 WSHSY, CDR2 SAAADI. The V gene lost 10 bases and the J gene lost 8 bases, with 20 bases spanning the gap. This CDR3 contains 14 residues. CDR3 sequence: CATWVTKGLGELFF. CDR3 DNA sequence: TGCGCCACCTGGGTGACAAAGGGTCTAGGGGAGCTGTTTTTT.

The rearrangement uses TRBV6-1 and TRBJ2-7; D gene ambiguous. Looked up from germline, CDR1 is MNHNS and CDR2 is SASEGT. CDR3 length: 16 amino acids. V was pared by 1 base and J by 3 bases, with 16 bases between. DNA of the CDR3: TGTGCCAGCAGTGAAGTGGGTGAAGGGATTAGCTACGAGCAGTACTTC. Its translation: CASSEVGEGISYEQYF.

The J gene is TRBJ2-7, the V gene TRBV19; D gene ambiguous. CDR1 LNHDA and CDR2 SQIVND come from the germline V gene (reference sequence). V lost 6 bases to trimming and J lost 4 bases, with 10 bases between them. This CDR3 is 12 amino acids long. CDR3 DNA sequence: TGTGCCAGTAGCAACACGAGATACGAGCAGTACTTC. It codes for CASSNTRYEQYF.

This rearrangement joins TRBV20-1 to TRBJ1-1; D not certain. Germline loops: CDR1 DFQATT, CDR2 SNEGSKA (reference sequence). This CDR3 has 13 amino acids. V lost 3 bases and J 0 bases, leaving 8 bases between the germline ends. CDR3 in amino acids: CSASTELNTEAFF. DNA for the CDR3: TGCAGTGCTAGTACAGAGTTGAACACTGAAGCTTTCTTT.

This rearrangement joins TRBV5-1 to TRBJ1-2; D gene ambiguous. The germline V and J ends were trimmed by 4 bases and 5 bases, with 6 bases remaining between them. The CDR3 contains 11 residues. CDR1 is SGHRS, CDR2 YFSETQ, per germline. CDR3 in amino acids: CASSADYGYTF. The CDR3 DNA reads TGCGCCAGCAGCGCGGATTATGGCTACACCTTC.